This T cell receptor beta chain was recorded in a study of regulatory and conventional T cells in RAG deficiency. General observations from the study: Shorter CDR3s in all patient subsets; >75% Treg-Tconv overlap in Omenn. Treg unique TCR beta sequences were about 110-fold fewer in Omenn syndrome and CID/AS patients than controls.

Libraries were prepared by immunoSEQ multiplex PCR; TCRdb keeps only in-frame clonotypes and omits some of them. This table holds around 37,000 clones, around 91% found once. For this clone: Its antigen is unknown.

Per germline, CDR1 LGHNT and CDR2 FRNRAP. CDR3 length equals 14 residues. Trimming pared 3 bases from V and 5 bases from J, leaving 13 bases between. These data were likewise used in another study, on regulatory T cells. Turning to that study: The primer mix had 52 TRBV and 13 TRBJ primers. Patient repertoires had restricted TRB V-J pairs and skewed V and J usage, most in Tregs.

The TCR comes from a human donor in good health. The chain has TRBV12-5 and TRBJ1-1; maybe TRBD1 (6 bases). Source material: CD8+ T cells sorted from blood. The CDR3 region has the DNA TGTGCTAGTGGTTTCGTGGGGGGCGCGACTGAAGCTTTCTTT. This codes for CASGFVGGATEAFF.